This T cell receptor beta chain was recovered during a study of shared clonotypes between healthy human individuals. Study in general: The people who gave samples were a couple of women and a few men aged 18 to 49.

Between the trimmed V and J ends, which lost 5 bases and 1 base, there was a span of 14 bases. The V gene's germline CDR1 is MNHNS and CDR2 SASEGT. The CDR3 has 15 residues. This clone was seen a handful of times. Positively selected for CCR7, the CD45RO-negative cells used as naive CD8 cells excluded terminally differentiated effector memory CD45RA+ cells. The donors, healthy adults who were HIV-negative, had experienced no recent acute infections or vaccinations. Replicate sorted-subset PCRs were loaded with 150 to 250 ng DNA, 30,000 to 35,000 T cell genomes. The repertoire was sequenced with immunoSEQ multiplex PCR; TCRdb's copy has only in-frame clones and lacks some. Counted here are roughly 2.1 million clones, about 92% occurring once; the ten biggest clones make up roughly 1.8%.

This TCR derives from a man between 18 and 29 years old in good health. Some clones in this sample may be carry-over from other donors' samples. The rearrangement links TRBV6-1 to TRBJ1-1; weak D call: TRBD1 (6 bases). The sample taken for sequencing was naive CD8+ T cells from PBMCs. CDR3 region: CASSLTGHWNTEAFF. The CDR3 DNA follows: TGTGCCAGCAGTCTCACGGGACACTGGAACACTGAAGCTTTCTTT.